The rows below give T cell receptor beta chains drawn from one sample of a study of T cell responses to AZD1222 COVID-19 vaccine. Only in-frame clones appear in the TCRdb table, and some are missing; sequencing was by immunoSEQ multiplex PCR. The sample records roughly 180,000 clones, over 75% being singletons. The material was peripheral blood, obtained on day 0 of AZD1222 vaccination. These receptors all come from an adult in good health. The CDR3 runs from the conserved cysteine through the conserved F or W. Fields, in order: clone size, V gene, J gene, D gene, CDR3 protein, CDR3 DNA. D genes are given only for firm matches. Size tells how often a clone was seen (once, few, many) or the class of an expanded clone, and some rows leave it out.

size: -; V: TRBV1; J: TRBJ1-1; D: -; CDR3: CTSSHPTKQNTEAFF; DNA: TGCACCAGCAGCCACCCTACAAAACAGAACACTGAAGCTTTCTTT
size: -; V: TRBV3-1/TRBV3-2; J: TRBJ2-3; D: -; CDR3: CASSQALGDTQYF; DNA: TGTGCCAGCAGCCAAGCGTTGGGAGATACGCAGTATTTT
size: -; V: TRBV6-5; J: TRBJ1-6; D: -; CDR3: CASSYPTRGGNSPLHF; DNA: TGTGCCAGCAGTTACCCTACTCGGGGGGGAAATTCACCCCTCCACTTT
size: -; V: TRBV5-1; J: TRBJ1-4; D: TRBD1; CDR3: CASSSRTGGREKLFF; DNA: TGCGCCAGCAGCTCGCGGACAGGGGGCCGGGAAAAACTGTTTTTT
size: few; V: TRBV6-1; J: TRBJ2-7; D: TRBD1; CDR3: CASSDQGVSYEQYF; DNA: TGTGCCAGCAGTGATCAGGGGGTATCCTACGAGCAGTACTTC
size: -; V: TRBV5-6; J: TRBJ2-7; D: TRBD2; CDR3: CASSLRSSGGPSSYEQYF; DNA: TGTGCCAGCAGCTTGAGATCTAGCGGGGGCCCGAGCTCCTACGAGCAGTACTTC
size: -; V: TRBV11-1; J: TRBJ2-2; D: -; CDR3: CASSPRTANTGELFF; DNA: TGTGCCAGCAGCCCCCGGACAGCGAACACCGGGGAGCTGTTTTTT
size: -; V: TRBV7-2; J: TRBJ2-1; D: -; CDR3: CASSFATGLYNEQFF; DNA: TGTGCCAGCAGCTTCGCGACGGGGCTCTACAATGAGCAGTTCTTC
size: -; V: TRBV27; J: TRBJ2-7; D: -; CDR3: CASMKGTWDEQYF; DNA: TGTGCCAGCATGAAGGGAACGTGGGACGAGCAGTACTTC
size: -; V: TRBV29-1; J: TRBJ2-2; D: -; CDR3: CSVGGWGTGELFF; DNA: TGCAGCGTTGGGGGATGGGGTACCGGGGAGCTGTTTTTT
size: -; V: TRBV6-2/TRBV6-3; J: TRBJ2-3; D: TRBD1; CDR3: CASSSADRAVSTDTQYF; DNA: TGTGCCAGCAGTTCGGCCGACAGGGCGGTTAGCACAGATACGCAGTATTTT
size: -; V: TRBV4-3; J: TRBJ2-6; D: -; CDR3: CASSQVKMGSGANVLTF; DNA: TGCGCCAGCAGCCAAGTTAAAATGGGGAGTGGGGCCAACGTCCTGACTTTC
size: -; V: TRBV5-1; J: TRBJ1-1; D: -; CDR3: CASSLQLNTEAFF; DNA: TGCGCCAGCAGCTTACAGCTGAACACTGAAGCTTTCTTT
size: -; V: TRBV6-2/TRBV6-3; J: TRBJ2-3; D: -; CDR3: CASSSRAGMDADTQYF; DNA: TGTGCCAGCAGTTCTCGCGCAGGGATGGACGCAGATACGCAGTATTTT
size: -; V: TRBV7-8; J: TRBJ1-2; D: -; CDR3: CASSRIRGRDYGYTF; DNA: TGTGCCAGCAGCCGTATCAGGGGTCGGGACTATGGCTACACCTTC
size: once; V: TRBV19; J: TRBJ1-5; D: -; CDR3: CASSISRTDQPQHF; DNA: TGTGCCAGTAGTATCTCGAGGACGGATCAGCCCCAGCATTTT
size: -; V: TRBV7-9; J: TRBJ2-1; D: TRBD2; CDR3: CASSLAEGGSEQFF; DNA: TGTGCCAGCAGCTTAGCGGAGGGAGGGAGTGAGCAGTTCTTC
size: -; V: TRBV12-3/TRBV12-4; J: TRBJ2-3; D: -; CDR3: CASNLSGRDTQYF; DNA: TGTGCCAGCAACCTGTCAGGGCGAGATACGCAGTATTTT
size: -; V: TRBV10-3; J: TRBJ2-5; D: -; CDR3: CAITSGRSTETQYF; DNA: TGTGCCATCACTTCGGGACGATCCACAGAGACCCAGTACTTC
size: -; V: TRBV6-1; J: TRBJ1-5; D: -; CDR3: CASSEQFSPSNQPQHF; DNA: TGTGCCAGCAGTGAACAGTTTTCACCTAGCAATCAGCCCCAGCATTTT
size: -; V: TRBV7-9; J: TRBJ2-1; D: -; CDR3: CASSLPFRFGNEQFF; DNA: TGTGCCAGCAGCTTACCCTTTAGATTTGGAAATGAGCAGTTCTTC
size: -; V: TRBV6-5; J: TRBJ2-3; D: -; CDR3: CASSYSSGSTDTQYF; DNA: TGTGCCAGCAGTTACTCGAGTGGAAGCACAGATACGCAGTATTTT
size: few; V: TRBV6-2/TRBV6-3; J: TRBJ1-5; D: -; CDR3: CASSSGGVNQPQHF; DNA: TGTGCCAGCAGTTCGGGGGGGGTCAATCAGCCCCAGCATTTT
size: -; V: TRBV7-2; J: TRBJ2-1; D: -; CDR3: CASSLGGGVNSYNEQFF; DNA: TGTGCCAGCAGCTTGGGAGGGGGCGTAAACTCCTACAATGAGCAGTTCTTC
size: -; V: TRBV19; J: TRBJ1-1; D: TRBD1; CDR3: CASSIGDRGTEAFF; DNA: TGTGCCAGTAGTATTGGTGACAGGGGCACTGAAGCTTTCTTT
size: -; V: TRBV9; J: TRBJ2-7; D: TRBD1; CDR3: CASSVGQLAYEQYF; DNA: TGTGCCAGCAGCGTGGGACAGCTAGCATACGAGCAGTACTTC
size: -; V: TRBV5-6; J: TRBJ1-1; D: -; CDR3: CASSGMRTEAFF; DNA: TGTGCCAGCAGCGGGATGAGGACTGAAGCTTTCTTT
size: -; V: TRBV14; J: TRBJ1-2; D: TRBD1; CDR3: CASSQDPGGLYGYTF; DNA: TGTGCCAGCAGCCAAGATCCAGGGGGCCTCTATGGCTACACCTTC
size: -; V: TRBV4-3; J: TRBJ2-7; D: TRBD1; CDR3: CASSQGVRGSGYEQYF; DNA: TGCGCCAGCAGCCAAGGGGTCAGGGGGTCGGGCTACGAGCAGTACTTC
size: -; V: TRBV11-2; J: TRBJ2-7; D: -; CDR3: CASSLVQVSYEQYF; DNA: TGTGCCAGCAGCTTAGTCCAGGTCTCCTACGAGCAGTACTTC
size: -; V: TRBV7-2; J: TRBJ2-3; D: -; CDR3: CASSARDSSTDTQYF; DNA: TGTGCCAGCAGCGCCCGGGACTCCAGCACAGATACGCAGTATTTT
size: -; V: TRBV7-3; J: TRBJ2-2; D: -; CDR3: CASSLTHQNTGELFF; DNA: TGTGCCAGCAGCTTAACTCACCAGAACACCGGGGAGCTGTTTTTT
size: -; V: TRBV6-2/TRBV6-3; J: TRBJ2-6; D: -; CDR3: CASSRSGANVLTF; DNA: TGTGCCAGCAGCCGATCTGGGGCCAACGTCCTGACTTTC
size: once; V: TRBV7-9; J: TRBJ1-1; D: -; CDR3: CASSFQGMANTEAFF; DNA: TGTGCCAGCAGTTTTCAGGGAATGGCGAACACTGAAGCTTTCTTT
size: -; V: TRBV9; J: TRBJ1-3; D: TRBD1; CDR3: CASSDRGAGNTIYF; DNA: TGTGCCAGCAGCGACAGGGGCGCTGGAAACACCATATATTTT
size: -; V: TRBV5-1; J: TRBJ2-5; D: -; CDR3: CASSLEVGRETQYF; DNA: TGCGCCAGCAGCTTGGAGGTGGGGCGAGAGACCCAGTACTTC
size: -; V: TRBV7-8; J: TRBJ1-2; D: TRBD1; CDR3: CASSLIGGAGGDYGYTF; DNA: TGTGCCAGCAGCTTAATCGGAGGGGCAGGGGGCGACTATGGCTACACCTTC
size: -; V: TRBV5-1; J: TRBJ2-6; D: -; CDR3: CASSLASGPTSRANVLTF; DNA: TGCGCCAGCAGCTTGGCCTCTGGACCGACCTCTAGGGCCAACGTCCTGACTTTC
size: once; V: TRBV7-6; J: TRBJ1-6; D: -; CDR3: CASSPTSGLDSPLHF; DNA: TGTGCCAGCAGCCCGACCTCGGGTTTAGATTCACCCCTCCACTTT
size: -; V: TRBV19; J: TRBJ2-3; D: -; CDR3: CASSMESADTQYF; DNA: TGTGCCAGTAGTATGGAGAGCGCAGATACGCAGTATTTT
size: -; V: TRBV9; J: TRBJ1-3; D: -; CDR3: CASRLGEAGNTIYF; DNA: TGTGCCAGCAGGTTGGGGGAGGCAGGAAACACCATATATTTT
size: -; V: TRBV29-1; J: TRBJ1-1; D: TRBD1; CDR3: CSGQGVPNTEAFF; DNA: TGCAGCGGGCAGGGGGTTCCGAACACTGAAGCTTTCTTT
size: -; V: TRBV7-9; J: TRBJ2-5; D: -; CDR3: CASSQGETQYF; DNA: TGTGCCAGCAGCCAAGGGGAGACCCAGTACTTC
size: -; V: TRBV9; J: TRBJ2-5; D: -; CDR3: CASTRSPRSQETQYF; DNA: TGTGCCAGCACCCGCTCCCCCAGGAGCCAAGAGACCCAGTACTTC
size: -; V: TRBV3-1/TRBV3-2; J: TRBJ1-1; D: -; CDR3: CASSLAGNTEAFF; DNA: TGTGCCAGCAGCTTAGCAGGGAACACTGAAGCTTTCTTT
size: -; V: TRBV3-1/TRBV3-2; J: TRBJ1-2; D: TRBD1; CDR3: CASSPTGGEYGYTF; DNA: TGTGCCAGCAGCCCTACAGGGGGGGAGTATGGCTACACCTTC
size: -; V: TRBV6-5; J: TRBJ1-2; D: -; CDR3: CASSYGQTASGYTF; DNA: TGTGCCAGCAGTTACGGGCAGACGGCCTCGGGCTACACCTTC
size: -; V: TRBV7-3; J: TRBJ2-2; D: -; CDR3: CASSLFVGGELFF; DNA: TGTGCCAGCAGCTTGTTCGTGGGCGGGGAGCTGTTTTTT
size: -; V: TRBV5-6; J: TRBJ2-7; D: -; CDR3: CASSGGVYEQYF; DNA: TGTGCCAGCAGCGGGGGTGTCTACGAGCAGTACTTC